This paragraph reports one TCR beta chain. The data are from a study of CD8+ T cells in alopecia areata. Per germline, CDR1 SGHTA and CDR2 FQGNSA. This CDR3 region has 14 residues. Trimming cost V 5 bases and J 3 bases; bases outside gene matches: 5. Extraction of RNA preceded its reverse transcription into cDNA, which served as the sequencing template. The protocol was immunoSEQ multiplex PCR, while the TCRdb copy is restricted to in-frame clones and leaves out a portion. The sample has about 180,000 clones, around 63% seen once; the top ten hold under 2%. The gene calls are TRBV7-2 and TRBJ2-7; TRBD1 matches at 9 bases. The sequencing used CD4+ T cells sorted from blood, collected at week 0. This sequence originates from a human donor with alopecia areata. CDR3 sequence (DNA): TGTGCCAGCAGCCTCGGGACAGGGAACTACGAGCAGTACTTC. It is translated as CASSLGTGNYEQYF.